The present T cell receptor (beta chain) was sequenced within a study of blood T cell repertoires in COVID-19. The wider study: COVID-19 samples collected from the United States, Italy and Spain covered acute and convalescent phases. PBMCs, B-cell-depleted T cells, or T cells provided the cDNA or gDNA that made up the material.

As originally analysed: Amplification of reference gene primers provided the estimated nucleated cell counts. Profiled with immunoSEQ multiplex PCR; TCRdb holds only in-frame clones, not every one. V and J calls and clone size follow that table, whereas D and trimming were derived from the DNA. In the table there are 150,000 or so clones, 75% to 90% of which are singletons. Enrollment of patients from Seattle took place during active infection, with longitudinal follow-up. V was pared by 4 bases and J by 8 bases, with 11 bases of the junction left unmatched. CDR3 length: 15 amino acids. From germline, CDR1 is LGHNA and CDR2 YSLEER.

The J gene is TRBJ2-1, the V gene TRBV4-3; 7 bases map to TRBD1. This TCR was recovered from a man younger than 30 with COVID-19, enrolled during active disease. The sequenced material came from peripheral blood. The CDR3 DNA reads as TGCGCCAGCAGCCGAAACGACAGGGTGTCGGATGAGCAGTTCTTC. This gives the protein CASSRNDRVSDEQFF.